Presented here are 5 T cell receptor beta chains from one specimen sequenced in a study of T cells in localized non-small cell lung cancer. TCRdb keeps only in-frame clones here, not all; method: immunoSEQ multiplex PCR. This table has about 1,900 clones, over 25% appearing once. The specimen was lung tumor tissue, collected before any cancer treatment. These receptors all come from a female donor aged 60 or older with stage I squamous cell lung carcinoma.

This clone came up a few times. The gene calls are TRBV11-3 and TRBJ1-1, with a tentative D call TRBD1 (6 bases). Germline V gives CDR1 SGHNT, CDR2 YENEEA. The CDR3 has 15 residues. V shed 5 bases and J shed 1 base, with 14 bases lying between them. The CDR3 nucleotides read TGTGCCAGCAGCCAAGGGGACATATCGAACACTGAAGCTTTCTTT. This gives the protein CASSQGDISNTEAFF.

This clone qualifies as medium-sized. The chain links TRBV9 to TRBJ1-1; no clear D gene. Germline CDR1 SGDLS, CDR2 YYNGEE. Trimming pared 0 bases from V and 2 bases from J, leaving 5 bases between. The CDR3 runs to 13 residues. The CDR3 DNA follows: TGTGCCAGCAGCGTAGGATACAACACTGAAGCTTTCTTT. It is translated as CASSVGYNTEAFF.

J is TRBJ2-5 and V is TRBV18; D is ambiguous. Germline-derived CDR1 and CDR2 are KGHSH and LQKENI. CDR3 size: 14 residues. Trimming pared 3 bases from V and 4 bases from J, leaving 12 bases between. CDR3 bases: TGTGCCAGCTCACCCCGGCCCCTAGGAGAGACCCAGTACTTC. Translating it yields CASSPRPLGETQYF.

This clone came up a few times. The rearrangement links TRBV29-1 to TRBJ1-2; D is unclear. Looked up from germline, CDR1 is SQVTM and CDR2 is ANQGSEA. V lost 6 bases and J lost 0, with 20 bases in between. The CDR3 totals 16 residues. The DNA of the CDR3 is TGCAGCGTCTCATACTATTCGACGGATACTAACTATGGCTACACCTTC. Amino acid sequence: CSVSYYSTDTNYGYTF.

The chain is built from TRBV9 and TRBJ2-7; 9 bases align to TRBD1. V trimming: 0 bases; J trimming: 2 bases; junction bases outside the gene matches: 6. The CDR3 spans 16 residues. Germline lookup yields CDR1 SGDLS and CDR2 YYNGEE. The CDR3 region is CASSVGLGQGTYEQYF. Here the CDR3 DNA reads TGTGCCAGCAGCGTAGGTCTGGGACAGGGAACCTACGAGCAGTACTTC.